The 15 T cell receptor beta chains below come from one sample, sequenced in a study of Graves' ophthalmopathy and Graves' hyperthyroidism. RNA transcripts provided the template for amplifying TCR beta CDR3 regions. An initial RT-PCR round employing HTBI primers preceded a second-round multiplex PCR. TCRdb recomputed calls from the multiplex PCR reads with MiXCR, one row per CDR3 protein. The repertoire includes around 1.1 million distinct CDR3 sequences, about 36% of them detected once, and 11% sits in the top ten. Sequenced: peripheral blood or thyroid tissue (not recorded which). The source is an adult man with Graves' hyperthyroidism.

The rearrangement joins TRBV10-3 to TRBJ2-7, with 8 bases identical to TRBD2. Germline V gene sequence: CDR1 ENHRY, CDR2 SYGVKD. The CDR3 has 16 amino acids. V shed 3 bases and J 2 bases; nucleotides not matched to a gene: 9. The CDR3 loop reads CAISEPRLAIAYEQYF. DNA of the CDR3: TGTGCCATCAGTGAACCTAGACTAGCGATAGCCTACGAGCAGTACTTC.

This clonotype turned up a few times. The chain links TRBV5-4 to TRBJ2-7; TRBD2 matches at 7 bases. J was trimmed by 9 bases and V by 3 bases; bases with no gene match: 15. Per germline, CDR1 SGHNT and CDR2 YYREEE (reference sequence). The CDR3 runs to 15 residues. The CDR3 DNA follows: TGTGCCAGCAGCTATGGGGCTAGCGGCCTTCTTGGGCAGTACTTC. The encoded protein is CASSYGASGLLGQYF.

This clonotype has a count of ten or more. The rearrangement uses TRBV2 and TRBJ1-1; D gene unclear. V dropped 6 bases and J dropped 0 bases, with 8 bases sitting between them. There are 13 residues in the CDR3. CDR1 is SNHLY, CDR2 FYNNEI, per germline. CDR3 amino acids: CASSGSMNTEAFF. Here the CDR3 DNA reads TGTGCCAGCAGCGGCAGCATGAACACTGAAGCTTTCTTT. The whole variable domain, remainder taken from reference TRBV2 and TRBJ1-1, is EPEVTQTPSHQVTQMGQEVILRCVPISNHLYFYWYRQILGQKVEFLVSFYNNEISEKSEIFDDQFSVERPDGSNFTLKIRSTKLEDSAMYFCASSGSMNTEAFFGQGTRLTVV.

In regard to this clonotype: A read error may explain this, as a much larger clone is one base away. The chain combines TRBV20-1 with TRBJ2-7; D call uncertain. V lost 5 bases to trimming and J lost 6 bases, with 8 bases between them. In germline, CDR1 is DFQATT, CDR2 SNEGSKA (reference sequence). The CDR3 is made up of 10 amino acids. The CDR3 DNA reads TGCAGTGCTCTCTCCGTCGAGCAGTACTTC. Translating gives CSALSVEQYF.

This rearrangement joins TRBV2 to TRBJ1-3; D might be TRBD1 (6 bases). V shed 2 bases and J shed 4 bases, with 15 bases lying between them. The CDR3 is 16 residues long. In germline, CDR1 is SNHLY, CDR2 FYNNEI. CDR3 DNA sequence: TGTGCCAGCAGTGAAATCAGGGGCCCACAGGGAAACACCATATATTTT. Encoded protein: CASSEIRGPQGNTIYF.

CDR3 protein: CASSRGVVGAGELFF. The CDR3, as DNA: TGCGCCAGCAGCCGAGGGGTTGTTGGGGCCGGGGAGCTGTTTTTT. The rearrangement uses TRBV4-3 and TRBJ2-2; D may be TRBD1 or TRBD2 (5 bases each). V was clipped by 4 bases and J by 6 bases, with 15 bases between them. Germline CDR1 LGHNA, CDR2 YSLEER. The CDR3 is made up of 15 amino acids.

The V and J genes are TRBV7-9 and TRBJ2-2, with D possibly being TRBD2 (6 bases). The V end was cut by 1 base, the J end by 5 bases, with 14 bases between. Germline CDR1 reads SEHNR; CDR2 reads FQNEAQ (reference sequence). This CDR3 spans 16 amino acids. CDR3 coding DNA: TGTGCCAGCAGCTTAGGGCGTAGCGGCCTAACCGGGGAGCTGTTTTTT. Protein product: CASSLGRSGLTGELFF.

The chain is built from TRBV10-2 and TRBJ2-7; 12 positions match TRBD2. The V gene end was trimmed by 4 bases and the J gene end by 7 bases; junction bases not matched to a gene: 8. The CDR3 covers 15 residues. Germline CDR1 and CDR2: WSHSY and SAAADI. The CDR3 is CASSAGLAGSSEQYF. The CDR3, as DNA: TGCGCCAGCAGTGCCGGACTAGCGGGGTCTTCAGAGCAGTACTTC.

This clonotype was seen many times. V and J are TRBV20-1 and TRBJ1-2; TRBD1 matches at 7 bases. The germline gives CDR1 DFQATT, CDR2 SNEGSKA (reference sequence). V was pared by 2 bases and J by 4 bases, with 7 bases of the junction left unmatched. This CDR3 comprises 14 residues. As DNA, the CDR3 is TGCAGTGCTAGAACAGGCAGGGGGACCTATGGCTACACCTTC. It is translated as CSARTGRGTYGYTF.

This chain connects TRBV29-1 to TRBJ1-1; 11 bases map to TRBD1. The germline V gene has CDR1 SQVTM and CDR2 ANQGSEA. Unmatched junction bases numbered 6, after V lost 4 bases and J lost 8 bases. This CDR3 has 13 residues. In DNA form, the CDR3 reads TGCAGCGTTGGCGGACAGGGGGCCTCAGAAGCTTTCTTT. Encoded protein: CSVGGQGASEAFF.

This clonotype was recorded at least ten times. The chain joins TRBV19 to TRBJ1-1; 10 bases align to TRBD1. V was pared by 4 bases and J by 0 bases, with 5 bases of the junction left unmatched. This CDR3 contains 16 residues. Germline CDR1 reads LNHDA; CDR2 reads SQIVND (reference sequence). The CDR3 nucleotides read TGTGCCAGTAGTAAAGGACAGGGGGGATTGAACACTGAAGCTTTCTTT. Translating gives CASSKGQGGLNTEAFF.

This clonotype was picked up many times. V and J are TRBV29-1 and TRBJ2-7; D is uncertain. The CDR3 extends over 12 amino acids. CDR1 is SQVTM and CDR2 is ANQGSEA in the germline V gene. Trimming shortened V by 6 bases and J by 2 bases, and 11 bases separated the two germline ends. CDR3 amino acids: CSVDGGPYEQYF. For the CDR3, the DNA is TGCAGCGTAGATGGCGGACCCTACGAGCAGTACTTC.

The chain joins TRBV20-1 to TRBJ1-5; a weak D match, TRBD1 (6 bases). V shed 3 bases and J shed 14 bases, with 20 bases lying between them. The CDR3 sequence is 13 residues long. Germline CDR1 reads DFQATT; CDR2 reads SNEGSKA (reference sequence). CDR3 protein: CSASFRGGLSEHF. The CDR3 coding sequence is TGCAGTGCTAGTTTCAGGGGAGGTCTGAGCGAGCATTTT.

This clonotype showed up just a few times. The V call is TRBV27, the J call TRBJ2-7; 8 bases agree with TRBD1. Germline CDR1 MNHEY, CDR2 SMNVEV (reference sequence). This CDR3 region has 15 residues. V shed 5 bases, J shed 3 bases, and the junction held 9 bases outside the gene matches. The CDR3 region has the DNA TGTGCCAGCAGTCTCCAGACAGGGGAGGACTACGAGCAGTACTTC. Its protein is CASSLQTGEDYEQYF.

This chain joins TRBV30 and TRBJ1-5; no clear D gene. Per the germline V gene, CDR1 is GTSNPN and CDR2 is SVGIG (reference sequence). The CDR3 runs to 13 residues. The V end lost 4 bases, the J end lost 3 bases, and 10 bases lay between the germline ends. CDR3 nucleotides: TGTGCCTGGACCCTTGGGTTCAATCAGCCCCAGCATTTT. This translates into CAWTLGFNQPQHF.